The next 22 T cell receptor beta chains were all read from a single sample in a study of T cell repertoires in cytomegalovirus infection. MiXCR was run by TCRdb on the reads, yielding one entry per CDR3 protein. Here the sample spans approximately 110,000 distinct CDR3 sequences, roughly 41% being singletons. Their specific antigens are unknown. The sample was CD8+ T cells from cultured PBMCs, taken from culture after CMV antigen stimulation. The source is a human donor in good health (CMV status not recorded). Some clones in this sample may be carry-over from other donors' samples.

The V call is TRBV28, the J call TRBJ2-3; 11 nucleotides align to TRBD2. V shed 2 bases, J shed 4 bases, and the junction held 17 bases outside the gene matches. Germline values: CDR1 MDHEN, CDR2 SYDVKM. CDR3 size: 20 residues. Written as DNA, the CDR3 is TGTGCCAGCAGTTTAAATCTAGCGGGGGGTATAGCACGAGGAGCAGATACGCAGTATTTT. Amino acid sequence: CASSLNLAGGIARGADTQYF.

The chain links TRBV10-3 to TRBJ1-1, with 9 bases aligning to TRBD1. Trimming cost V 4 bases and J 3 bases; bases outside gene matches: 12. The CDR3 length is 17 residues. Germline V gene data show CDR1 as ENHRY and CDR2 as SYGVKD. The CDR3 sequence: CAISGQTGGSMHTEAFF. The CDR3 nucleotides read TGTGCCATCAGTGGACAAACAGGGGGCAGTATGCACACTGAAGCTTTCTTT.

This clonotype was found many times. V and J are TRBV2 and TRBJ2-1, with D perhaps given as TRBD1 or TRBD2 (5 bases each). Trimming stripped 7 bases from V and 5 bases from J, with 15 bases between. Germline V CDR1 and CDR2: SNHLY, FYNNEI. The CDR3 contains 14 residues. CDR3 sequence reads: CASTSSGTDNEQFF. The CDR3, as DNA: TGTGCCAGCACTAGTTCCGGGACGGACAATGAGCAGTTCTTC.

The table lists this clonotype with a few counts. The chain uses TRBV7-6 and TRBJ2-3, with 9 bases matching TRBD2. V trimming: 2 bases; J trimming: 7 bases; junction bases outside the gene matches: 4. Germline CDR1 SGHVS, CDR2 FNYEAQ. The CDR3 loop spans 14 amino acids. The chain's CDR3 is CASSLISGGNTQYF. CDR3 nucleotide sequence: TGTGCCAGCAGCTTAATTAGCGGGGGTAATACGCAGTATTTT.

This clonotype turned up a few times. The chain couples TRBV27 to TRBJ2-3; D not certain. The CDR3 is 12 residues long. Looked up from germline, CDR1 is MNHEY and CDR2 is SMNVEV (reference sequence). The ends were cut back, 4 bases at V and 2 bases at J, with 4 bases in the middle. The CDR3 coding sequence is TGTGCCAGCAGTTCCAACACAGATACGCAGTATTTT. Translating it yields CASSSNTDTQYF.

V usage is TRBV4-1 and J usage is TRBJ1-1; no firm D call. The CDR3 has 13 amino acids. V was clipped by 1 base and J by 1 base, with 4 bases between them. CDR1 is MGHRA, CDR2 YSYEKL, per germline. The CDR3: CASSQVPNTEAFF. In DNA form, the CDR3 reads TGCGCCAGCAGCCAAGTACCGAACACTGAAGCTTTCTTT.

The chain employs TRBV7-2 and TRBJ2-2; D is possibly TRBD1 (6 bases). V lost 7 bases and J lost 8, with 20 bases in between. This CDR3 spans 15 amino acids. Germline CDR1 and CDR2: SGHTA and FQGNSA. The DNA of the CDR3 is TGTGCCAGCACTCCCTTCCAGGGGATTGCTGGGGAGCTGTTTTTT. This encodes CASTPFQGIAGELFF.

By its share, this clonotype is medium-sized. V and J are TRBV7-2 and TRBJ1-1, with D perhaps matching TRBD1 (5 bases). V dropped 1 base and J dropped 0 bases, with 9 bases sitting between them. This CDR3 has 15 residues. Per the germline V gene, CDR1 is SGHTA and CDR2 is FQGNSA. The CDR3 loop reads CASSLVGGLNTEAFF. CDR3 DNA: TGTGCCAGCAGCTTAGTTGGGGGTCTGAACACTGAAGCTTTCTTT.

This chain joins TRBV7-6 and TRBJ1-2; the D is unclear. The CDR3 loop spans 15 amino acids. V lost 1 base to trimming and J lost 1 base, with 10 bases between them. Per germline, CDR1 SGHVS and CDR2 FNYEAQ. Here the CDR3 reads CASSLESGINYGYTF. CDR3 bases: TGTGCCAGCAGCTTAGAGTCGGGGATTAACTATGGCTACACCTTC.

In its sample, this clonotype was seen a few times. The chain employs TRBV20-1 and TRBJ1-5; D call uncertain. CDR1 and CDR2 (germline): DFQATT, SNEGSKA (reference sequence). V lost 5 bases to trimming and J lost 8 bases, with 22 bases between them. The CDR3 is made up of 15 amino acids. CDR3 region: CSALPWVGSGEPQHF. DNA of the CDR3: TGCAGTGCTCTCCCCTGGGTAGGCAGCGGGGAGCCCCAGCATTTT.

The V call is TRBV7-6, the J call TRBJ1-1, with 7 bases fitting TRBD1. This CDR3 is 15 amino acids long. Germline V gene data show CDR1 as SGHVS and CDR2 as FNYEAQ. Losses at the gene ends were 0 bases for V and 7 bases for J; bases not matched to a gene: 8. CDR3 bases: TGTGCCAGCAGCTTAGCGAAAGGGGGCGATTATGAAGCTTTCTTT. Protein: CASSLAKGGDYEAFF.

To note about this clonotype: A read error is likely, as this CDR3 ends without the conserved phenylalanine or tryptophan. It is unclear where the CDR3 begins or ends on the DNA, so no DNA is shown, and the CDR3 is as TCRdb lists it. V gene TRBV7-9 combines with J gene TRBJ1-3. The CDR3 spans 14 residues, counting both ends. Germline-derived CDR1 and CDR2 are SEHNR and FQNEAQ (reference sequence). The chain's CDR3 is CASSFHDRQGFGST.

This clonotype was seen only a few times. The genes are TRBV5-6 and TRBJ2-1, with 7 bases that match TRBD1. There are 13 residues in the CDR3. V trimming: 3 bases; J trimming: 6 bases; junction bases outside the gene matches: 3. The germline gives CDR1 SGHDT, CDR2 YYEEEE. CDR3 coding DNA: TGTGCCAGCAGCTGGGGACAGCCCAATGAGCAGTTCTTC. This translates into CASSWGQPNEQFF.

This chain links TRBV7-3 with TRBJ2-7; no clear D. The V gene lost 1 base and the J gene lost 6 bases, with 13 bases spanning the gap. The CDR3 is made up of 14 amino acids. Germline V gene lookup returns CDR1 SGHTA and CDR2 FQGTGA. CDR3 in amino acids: CASSLSGSSPEQYF. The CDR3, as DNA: TGTGCCAGCAGCTTAAGCGGTAGCTCCCCCGAGCAGTACTTC.

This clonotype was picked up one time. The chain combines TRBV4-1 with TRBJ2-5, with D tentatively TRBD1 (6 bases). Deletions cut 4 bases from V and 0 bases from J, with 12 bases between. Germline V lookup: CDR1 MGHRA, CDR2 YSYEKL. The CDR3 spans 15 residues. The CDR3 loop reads CASSPRDMYQETQYF. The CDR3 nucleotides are TGCGCCAGCAGCCCCAGGGACATGTACCAAGAGACCCAGTACTTC.

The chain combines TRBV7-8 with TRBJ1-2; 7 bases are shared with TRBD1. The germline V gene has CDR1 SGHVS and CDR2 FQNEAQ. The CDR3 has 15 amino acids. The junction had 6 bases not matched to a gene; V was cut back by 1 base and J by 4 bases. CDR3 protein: CASSLEGGAFYGYTF. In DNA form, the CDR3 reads TGTGCCAGCAGCTTAGAAGGGGGCGCTTTCTATGGCTACACCTTC.

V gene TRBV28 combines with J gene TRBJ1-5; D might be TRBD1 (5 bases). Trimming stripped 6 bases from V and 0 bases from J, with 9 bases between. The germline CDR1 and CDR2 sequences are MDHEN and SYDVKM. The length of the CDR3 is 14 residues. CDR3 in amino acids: CASRGGGSNQPQHF. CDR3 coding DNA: TGTGCCAGCAGGGGGGGAGGTAGCAATCAGCCCCAGCATTTT.

CDR3 DNA: TGTGCCAGCAGCGACCAGGGGGCGGAGACCCAGTACTTC. Translating it yields CASSDQGAETQYF. This chain uses TRBV12-3 or TRBV12-4 with TRBJ2-5; 8 bases map to TRBD1. V trimming: 6 bases; J trimming: 5 bases; junction bases outside the gene matches: 5. This CDR3 spans 13 amino acids.

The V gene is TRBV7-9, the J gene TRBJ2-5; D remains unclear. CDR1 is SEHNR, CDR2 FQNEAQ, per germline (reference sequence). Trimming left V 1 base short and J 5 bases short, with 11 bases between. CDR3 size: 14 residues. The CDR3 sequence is CASSLGVDSETQYF. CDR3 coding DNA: TGTGCCAGCAGCTTAGGTGTCGATAGTGAGACCCAGTACTTC. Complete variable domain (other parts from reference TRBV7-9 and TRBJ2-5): DTGVSQNPRHKITKRGQNVTFRCDPISEHNRLYWYRQTLGQGPEFLTYFQNEAQLEKSRLLSDRFSAERPKGSFSTLEIQRTEQGDSAMYLCASSLGVDSETQYFGPGTRLLVL.

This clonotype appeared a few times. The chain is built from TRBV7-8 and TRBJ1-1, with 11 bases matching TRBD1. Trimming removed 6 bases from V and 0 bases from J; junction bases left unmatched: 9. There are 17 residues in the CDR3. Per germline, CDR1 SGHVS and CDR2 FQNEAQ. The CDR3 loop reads CASSYDRDRGVNTEAFF. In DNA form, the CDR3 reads TGTGCCAGCAGTTATGACCGGGACAGGGGGGTGAACACTGAAGCTTTCTTT.

The CDR3 reads CASSRRGWVDIQYF. The DNA for the CDR3 is TGTGCCAGCAGCCGCCGGGGGTGGGTGGACATTCAGTACTTC. The rearrangement joins TRBV28 to TRBJ2-4, with TRBD2 as a possible D gene (6 bases). CDR3 length: 14 amino acids. CDR1 is MDHEN and CDR2 is SYDVKM in the germline V gene. V was cut by 6 bases and J by 8 bases, with 17 bases left in between.

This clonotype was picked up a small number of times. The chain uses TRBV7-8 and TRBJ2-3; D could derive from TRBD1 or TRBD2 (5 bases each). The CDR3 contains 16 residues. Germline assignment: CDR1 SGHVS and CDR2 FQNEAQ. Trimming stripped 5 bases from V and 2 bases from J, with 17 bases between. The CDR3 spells CASSPGWGTNTDTQYF. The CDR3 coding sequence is TGTGCCAGCAGCCCGGGGTGGGGGACGAACACAGATACGCAGTATTTT.